This TCR beta chain was identified in a study of T cell responses to AZD1222 COVID-19 vaccine. Points from the study as a whole: Compared with day 0, the breadth and depth of the Spike-specific TCR repertoire rose significantly after two doses of AZD1222.

CDR1 is SGHTA, CDR2 FQGTGA, per germline. The CDR3 is 14 residues long. V was pared by 2 bases and J by 7 bases, with 2 bases of the junction left unmatched. Using immunoSEQ multiplex PCR, the repertoire was profiled, and TCRdb retains in-frame clones only, with some absent. This table has 58,000 or so clones, 86% appearing once. This clone was observed once. Its antigen remains unidentified. The chain recombines TRBV7-3 with TRBJ2-2, with 9 positions matching TRBD2. This TCR derives from an adult who received the AZD1222 COVID-19 vaccine. Sequences were derived from peripheral blood, sampled 28 days after the second AZD1222 dose. The chain's CDR3 is CASSLAGGGGELFF. The CDR3 coding sequence is TGTGCCAGCAGCTTAGCGGGAGGGGGCGGGGAGCTGTTTTTT.